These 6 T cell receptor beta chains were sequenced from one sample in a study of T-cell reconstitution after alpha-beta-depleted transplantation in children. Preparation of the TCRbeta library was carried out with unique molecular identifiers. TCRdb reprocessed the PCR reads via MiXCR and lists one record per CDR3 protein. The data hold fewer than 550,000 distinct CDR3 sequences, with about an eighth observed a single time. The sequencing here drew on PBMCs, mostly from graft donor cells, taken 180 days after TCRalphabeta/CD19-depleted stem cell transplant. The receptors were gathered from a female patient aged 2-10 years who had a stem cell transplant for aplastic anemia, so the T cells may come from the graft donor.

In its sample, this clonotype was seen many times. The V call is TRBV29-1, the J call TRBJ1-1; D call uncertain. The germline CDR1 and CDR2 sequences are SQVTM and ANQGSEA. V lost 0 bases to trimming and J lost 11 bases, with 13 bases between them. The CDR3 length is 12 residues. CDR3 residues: CSVEESRHGAFF. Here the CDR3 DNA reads TGCAGCGTTGAAGAGTCGAGACATGGCGCTTTCTTT.

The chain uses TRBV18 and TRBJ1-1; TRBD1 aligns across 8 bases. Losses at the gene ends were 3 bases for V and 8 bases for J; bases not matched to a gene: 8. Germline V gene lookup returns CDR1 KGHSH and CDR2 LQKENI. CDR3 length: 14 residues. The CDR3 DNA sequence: TGTGCCAGCTCACCGACATCTAGGACAGGGGAAGCTTTCTTT. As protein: CASSPTSRTGEAFF.

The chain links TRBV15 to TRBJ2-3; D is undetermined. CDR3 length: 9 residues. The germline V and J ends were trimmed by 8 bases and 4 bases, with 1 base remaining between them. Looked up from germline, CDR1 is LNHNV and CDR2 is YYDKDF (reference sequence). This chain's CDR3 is CATSDTQYF. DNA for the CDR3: TGTGCCACCTCAGATACGCAGTATTTT.

For the CDR3, the DNA is TGTGCCAGCAGGGGTCTAAGGCTGCTCTACAATGAGCAGTTCTTC. Amino acid sequence: CASRGLRLLYNEQFF. The chain carries TRBV12-3 or TRBV12-4 and TRBJ2-1; no clear D. V was shortened by 6 bases and J by 3 bases, with 15 bases between the two germline ends. The CDR3 is 15 amino acids.

Written as DNA, the CDR3 is TGTGCCAGCAGCTTAATTCGGGGACTAGCGGCCACAGATACGCAGTATTTT. Translation gives CASSLIRGLAATDTQYF. V usage is TRBV7-8 and J usage is TRBJ2-3; 11 nucleotides line up with TRBD2. CDR1 SGHVS and CDR2 FQNEAQ come from the germline V gene. V was pared by 2 bases and J by 2 bases, with 6 bases of the junction left unmatched. The CDR3 loop spans 17 amino acids.

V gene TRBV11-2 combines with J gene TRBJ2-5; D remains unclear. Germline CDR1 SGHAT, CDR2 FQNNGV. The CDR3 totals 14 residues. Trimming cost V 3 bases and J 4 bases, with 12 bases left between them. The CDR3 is CASSLKGWAETQYF. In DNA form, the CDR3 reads TGTGCCAGCAGCTTGAAAGGGTGGGCAGAGACCCAGTACTTC.